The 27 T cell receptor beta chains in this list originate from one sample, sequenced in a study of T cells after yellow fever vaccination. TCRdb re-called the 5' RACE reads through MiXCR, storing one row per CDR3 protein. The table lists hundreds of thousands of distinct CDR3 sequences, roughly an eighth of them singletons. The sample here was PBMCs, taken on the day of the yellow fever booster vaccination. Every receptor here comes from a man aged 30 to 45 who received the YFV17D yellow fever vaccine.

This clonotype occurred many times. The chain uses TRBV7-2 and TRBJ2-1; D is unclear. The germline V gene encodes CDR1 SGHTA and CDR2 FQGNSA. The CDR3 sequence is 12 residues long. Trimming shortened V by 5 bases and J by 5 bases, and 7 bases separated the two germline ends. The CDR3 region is CASSQINNEQFF. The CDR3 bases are TGTGCCAGCAGCCAGATTAACAATGAGCAGTTCTTC. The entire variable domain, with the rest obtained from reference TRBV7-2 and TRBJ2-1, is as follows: GAGVSQSPSNKVTEKGKDVELRCDPISGHTALYWYRQSLGQGLEFLIYFQGNSAPDKSGLPSDRFSAERTGGSVSTLTIQRTQQEDSAVYLCASSQINNEQFFGPGTRLTVL.

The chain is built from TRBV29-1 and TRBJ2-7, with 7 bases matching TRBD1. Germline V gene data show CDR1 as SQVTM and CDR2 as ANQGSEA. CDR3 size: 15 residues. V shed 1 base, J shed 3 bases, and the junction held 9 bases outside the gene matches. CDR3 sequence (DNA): TGCAGCGTTGAAGGGGGGACAGCCAACTTCTACGAGCAGTACTTC. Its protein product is CSVEGGTANFYEQYF.

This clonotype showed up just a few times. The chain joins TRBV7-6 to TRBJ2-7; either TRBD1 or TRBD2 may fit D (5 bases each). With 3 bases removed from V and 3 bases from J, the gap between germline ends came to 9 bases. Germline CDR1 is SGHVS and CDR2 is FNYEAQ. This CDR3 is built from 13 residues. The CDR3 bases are TGTGCCAGCAGCTTGGGGGAGTACTACGAGCAGTACTTC. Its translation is CASSLGEYYEQYF.

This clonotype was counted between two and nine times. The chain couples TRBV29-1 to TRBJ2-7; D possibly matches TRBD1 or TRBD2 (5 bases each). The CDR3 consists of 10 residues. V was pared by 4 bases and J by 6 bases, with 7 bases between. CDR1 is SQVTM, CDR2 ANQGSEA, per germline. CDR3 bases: TGCAGCGTTGGGGACCGCGAGCAGTACTTC. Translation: CSVGDREQYF.

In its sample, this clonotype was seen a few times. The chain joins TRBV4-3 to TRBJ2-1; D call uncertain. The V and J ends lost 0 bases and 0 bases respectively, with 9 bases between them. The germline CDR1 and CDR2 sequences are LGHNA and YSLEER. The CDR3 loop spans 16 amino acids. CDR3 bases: TGCGCCAGCAGCCAAGAACTTATTAGCTCCTACAATGAGCAGTTCTTC. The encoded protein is CASSQELISSYNEQFF.

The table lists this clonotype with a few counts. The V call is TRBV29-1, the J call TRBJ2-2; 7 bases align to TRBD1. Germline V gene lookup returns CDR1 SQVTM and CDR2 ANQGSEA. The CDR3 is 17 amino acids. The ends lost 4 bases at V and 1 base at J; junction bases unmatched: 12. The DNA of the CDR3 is TGCAGCGTTGGCCGAGGGGGCGGCAGAAAGAACACCGGGGAGCTGTTTTTT. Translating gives CSVGRGGGRKNTGELFF.

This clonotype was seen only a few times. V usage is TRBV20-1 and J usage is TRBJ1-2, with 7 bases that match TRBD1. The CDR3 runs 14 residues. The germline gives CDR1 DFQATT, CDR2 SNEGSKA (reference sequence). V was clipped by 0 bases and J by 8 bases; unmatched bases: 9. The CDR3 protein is CSAREGTAREGYTF. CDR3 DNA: TGCAGTGCTAGAGAAGGGACAGCCCGGGAGGGCTACACCTTC.

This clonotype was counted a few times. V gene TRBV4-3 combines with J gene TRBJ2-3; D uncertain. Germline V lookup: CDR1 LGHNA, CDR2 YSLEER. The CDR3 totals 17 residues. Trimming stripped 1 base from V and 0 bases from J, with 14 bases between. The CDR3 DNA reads TGCGCCAGCAGCCAAGGGCCAATTAGAGCTAGCACAGATACGCAGTATTTT. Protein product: CASSQGPIRASTDTQYF.

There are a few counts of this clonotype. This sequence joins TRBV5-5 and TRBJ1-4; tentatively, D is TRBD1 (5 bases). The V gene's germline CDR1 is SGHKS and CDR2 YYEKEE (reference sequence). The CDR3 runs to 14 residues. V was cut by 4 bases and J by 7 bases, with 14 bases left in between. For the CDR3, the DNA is TGTGCCAGCAGCCTGAGATTGGGGGGTGAAAAACTGTTTTTT. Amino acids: CASSLRLGGEKLFF.

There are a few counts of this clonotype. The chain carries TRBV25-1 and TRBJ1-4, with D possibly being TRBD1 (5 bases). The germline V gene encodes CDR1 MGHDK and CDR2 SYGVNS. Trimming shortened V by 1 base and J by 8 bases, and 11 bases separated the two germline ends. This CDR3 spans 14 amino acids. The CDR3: CASSEWGLTEKLFF. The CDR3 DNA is TGTGCCAGCAGTGAATGGGGACTAACCGAAAAACTGTTTTTT.

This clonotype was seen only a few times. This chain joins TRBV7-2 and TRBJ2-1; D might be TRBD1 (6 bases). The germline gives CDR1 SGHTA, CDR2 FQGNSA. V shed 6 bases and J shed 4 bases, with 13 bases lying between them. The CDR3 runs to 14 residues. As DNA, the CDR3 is TGTGCCAGCAGAGGGGCGGACAGATACAATGAGCAGTTCTTC. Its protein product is CASRGADRYNEQFF. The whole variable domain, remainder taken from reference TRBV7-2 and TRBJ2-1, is GAGVSQSPSNKVTEKGKDVELRCDPISGHTALYWYRQSLGQGLEFLIYFQGNSAPDKSGLPSDRFSAERTGGSVSTLTIQRTQQEDSAVYLCASRGADRYNEQFFGPGTRLTVL.

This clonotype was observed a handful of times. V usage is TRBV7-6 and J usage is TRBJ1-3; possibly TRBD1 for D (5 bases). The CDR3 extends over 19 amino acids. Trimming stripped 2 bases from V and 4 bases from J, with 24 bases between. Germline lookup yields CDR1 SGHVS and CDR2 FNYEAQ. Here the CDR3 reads CASSLISGVWDLGGNTIYF. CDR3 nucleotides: TGTGCCAGCAGCTTAATTTCCGGGGTATGGGACCTAGGAGGAAACACCATATATTTT.

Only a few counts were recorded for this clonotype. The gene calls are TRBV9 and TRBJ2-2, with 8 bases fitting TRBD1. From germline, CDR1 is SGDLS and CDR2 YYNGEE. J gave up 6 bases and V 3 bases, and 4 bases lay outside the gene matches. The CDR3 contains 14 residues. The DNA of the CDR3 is TGTGCCAGCAGCGAGACAGGGGAATCCGGGGAGCTGTTTTTT. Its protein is CASSETGESGELFF. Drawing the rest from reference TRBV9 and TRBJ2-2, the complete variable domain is DSGVTQTPKHLITATGQRVTLRCSPRSGDLSVYWYQQSLDQGLQFLIQYYNGEERAKGNILERFSAQQFPDLHSELNLSSLELGDSALYFCASSETGESGELFFGEGSRLTVL.

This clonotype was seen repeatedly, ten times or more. CDR3 protein: CASSLGWEGQYF. In DNA, the CDR3 is TGTGCCAGCAGCTTAGGATGGGAGGGGCAGTACTTC. This rearrangement joins TRBV7-9 to TRBJ2-7, with 7 positions matching TRBD2. CDR3 size: 12 residues. Germline V CDR1 and CDR2: SEHNR, FQNEAQ (reference sequence). Losses at the gene ends were 1 base for V and 9 bases for J; bases not matched to a gene: 3. The whole variable domain, filled in from reference TRBV7-9 and TRBJ2-7, reads DTGVSQNPRHKITKRGQNVTFRCDPISEHNRLYWYRQTLGQGPEFLTYFQNEAQLEKSRLLSDRFSAERPKGSFSTLEIQRTEQGDSAMYLCASSLGWEGQYFGPGTRLTVT.

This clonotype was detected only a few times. CDR3 DNA: TGTGCCAGCAGTTTAGGGGACCCCCCCTACGAGCAGTACTTC. Translating gives CASSLGDPPYEQYF. V and J are TRBV12-3 or TRBV12-4 and TRBJ2-7; tentatively, D is TRBD1 or TRBD2 (5 bases each). CDR3 length equals 14 residues. V dropped 1 base and J dropped 2 bases, with 9 bases sitting between them.

The CDR3 DNA reads TGCAGTGTTACGCAAGGCTTCACCTACGAGCAGTACTTC. Translated: CSVTQGFTYEQYF. The chain has TRBV20-1 and TRBJ2-7; D not certain. The germline V gene has CDR1 DFQATT and CDR2 SNEGSKA (reference sequence). This CDR3 has 13 amino acids. V lost 7 bases and J 2 bases, leaving 15 bases between the germline ends.

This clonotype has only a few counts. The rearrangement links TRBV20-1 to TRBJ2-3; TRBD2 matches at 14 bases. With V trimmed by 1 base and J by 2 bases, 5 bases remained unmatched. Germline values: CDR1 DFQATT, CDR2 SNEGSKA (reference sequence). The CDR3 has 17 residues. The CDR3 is CSARGGTSGGFTDTQYF. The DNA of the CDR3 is TGCAGTGCTAGAGGGGGGACTAGCGGGGGCTTCACAGATACGCAGTATTTT.

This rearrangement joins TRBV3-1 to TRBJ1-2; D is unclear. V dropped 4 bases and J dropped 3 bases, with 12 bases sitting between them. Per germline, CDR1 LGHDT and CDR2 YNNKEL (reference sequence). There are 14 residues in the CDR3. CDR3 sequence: CASSPGGGYYGYTF. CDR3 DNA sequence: TGTGCCAGCAGCCCCGGAGGAGGGTACTATGGCTACACCTTC.

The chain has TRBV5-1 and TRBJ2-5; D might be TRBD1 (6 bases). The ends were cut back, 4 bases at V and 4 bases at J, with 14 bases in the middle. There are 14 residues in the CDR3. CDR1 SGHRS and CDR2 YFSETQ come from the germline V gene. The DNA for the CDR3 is TGCGCCAGCAGCGCATTGGGGGCCGGAGAGACCCAGTACTTC. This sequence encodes CASSALGAGETQYF. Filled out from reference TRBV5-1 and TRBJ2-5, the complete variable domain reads KAGVTQTPRYLIKTRGQQVTLSCSPISGHRSVSWYQQTPGQGLQFLFEYFSETQRNKGNFPGRFSGRQFSNSRSEMNVSTLELGDSALYLCASSALGAGETQYFGPGTRLLVL.

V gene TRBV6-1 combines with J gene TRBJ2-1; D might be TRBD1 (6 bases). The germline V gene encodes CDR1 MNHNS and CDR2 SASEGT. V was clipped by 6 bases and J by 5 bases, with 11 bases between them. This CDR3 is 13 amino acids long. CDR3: CASSPRGNNEQFF. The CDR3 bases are TGTGCCAGCAGCCCCAGGGGAAACAATGAGCAGTTCTTC.

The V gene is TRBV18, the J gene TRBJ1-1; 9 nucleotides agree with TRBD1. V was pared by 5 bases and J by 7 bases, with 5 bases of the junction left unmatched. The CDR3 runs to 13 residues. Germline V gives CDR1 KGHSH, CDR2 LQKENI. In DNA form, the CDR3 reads TGTGCCAGCTCAGTGGACAGGGGTGGTGAAGCTTTCTTT. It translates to CASSVDRGGEAFF.

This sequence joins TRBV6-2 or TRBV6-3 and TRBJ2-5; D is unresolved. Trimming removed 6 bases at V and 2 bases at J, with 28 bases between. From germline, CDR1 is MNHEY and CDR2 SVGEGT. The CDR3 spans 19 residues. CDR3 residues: CASRPEGRSTKRPQETQYF. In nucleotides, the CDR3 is TGTGCCAGCAGGCCGGAAGGTAGGAGCACCAAAAGACCGCAAGAGACCCAGTACTTC.

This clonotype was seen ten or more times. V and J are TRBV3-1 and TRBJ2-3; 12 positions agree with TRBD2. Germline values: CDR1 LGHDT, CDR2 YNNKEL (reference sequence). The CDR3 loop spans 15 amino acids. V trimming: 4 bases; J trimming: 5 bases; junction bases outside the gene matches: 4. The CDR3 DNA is TGTGCCAGCAGCCCACCGGGACTAGCGGGAGATACGCAGTATTTT. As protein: CASSPPGLAGDTQYF.

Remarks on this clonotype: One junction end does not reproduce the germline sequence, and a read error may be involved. Here the CDR3 DNA reads TGCTGTGCTAGGGGCTCGGGACAGATGAGCTCCTACGAGCAGTACTTC. The encoded protein is CCARGSGQMSSYEQYF. This chain connects TRBV20-1 to TRBJ2-7, with 7 positions matching TRBD1. Per germline, CDR1 DFQATT and CDR2 SNEGSKA (reference sequence). The CDR3 has 16 amino acids.

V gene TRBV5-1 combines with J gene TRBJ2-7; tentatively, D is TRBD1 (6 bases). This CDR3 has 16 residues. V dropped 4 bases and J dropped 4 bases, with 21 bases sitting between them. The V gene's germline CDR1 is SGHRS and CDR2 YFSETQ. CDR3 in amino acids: CASSVGQIGEIYEQYF. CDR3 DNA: TGCGCCAGCAGCGTCGGACAGATCGGGGAGATATACGAGCAGTACTTC.

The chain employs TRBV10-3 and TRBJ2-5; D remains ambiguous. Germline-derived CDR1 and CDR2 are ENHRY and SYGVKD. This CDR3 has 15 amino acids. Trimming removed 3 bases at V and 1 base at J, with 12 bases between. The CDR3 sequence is CAISDPLQSQETQYF. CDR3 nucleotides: TGTGCCATCAGTGATCCCCTCCAGTCCCAAGAGACCCAGTACTTC.

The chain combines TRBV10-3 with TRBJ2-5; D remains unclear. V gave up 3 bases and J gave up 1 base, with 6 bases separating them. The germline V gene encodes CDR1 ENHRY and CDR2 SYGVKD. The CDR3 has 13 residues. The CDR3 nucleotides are TGTGCCATCAGTGATTACGCCCAAGAGACCCAGTACTTC. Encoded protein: CAISDYAQETQYF.